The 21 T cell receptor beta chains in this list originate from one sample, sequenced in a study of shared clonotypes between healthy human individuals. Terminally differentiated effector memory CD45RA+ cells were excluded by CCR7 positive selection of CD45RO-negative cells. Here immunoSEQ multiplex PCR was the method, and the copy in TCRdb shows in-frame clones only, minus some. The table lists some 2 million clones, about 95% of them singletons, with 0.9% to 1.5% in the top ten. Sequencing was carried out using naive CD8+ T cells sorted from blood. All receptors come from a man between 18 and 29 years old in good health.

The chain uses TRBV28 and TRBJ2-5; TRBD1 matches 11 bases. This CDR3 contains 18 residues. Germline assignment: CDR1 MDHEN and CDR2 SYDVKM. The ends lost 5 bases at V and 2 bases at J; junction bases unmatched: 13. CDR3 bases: TGTGCCAGCAGTCCTCTGGGGGGGACAGGGGGTTCACAAGAGACCCAGTACTTC. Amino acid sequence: CASSPLGGTGGSQETQYF.

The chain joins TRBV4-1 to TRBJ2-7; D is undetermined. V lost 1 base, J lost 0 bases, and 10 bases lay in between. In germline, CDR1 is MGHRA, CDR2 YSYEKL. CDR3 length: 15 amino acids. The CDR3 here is CASSQVGPASYEQYF. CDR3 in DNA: TGCGCCAGCAGCCAAGTAGGCCCCGCCTCCTACGAGCAGTACTTC.

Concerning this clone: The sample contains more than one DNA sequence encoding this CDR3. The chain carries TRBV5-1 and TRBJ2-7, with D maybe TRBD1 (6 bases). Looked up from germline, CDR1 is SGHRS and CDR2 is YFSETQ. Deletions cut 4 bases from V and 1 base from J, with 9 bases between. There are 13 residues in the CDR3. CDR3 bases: TGCGCCAGCAGCCTCGGACAGTCCTACGAGCAGTACTTC. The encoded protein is CASSLGQSYEQYF.

In DNA form, the CDR3 reads TGTGCCATCAGTCCACGGACCGCCCCTTCCTACGAGCAGTACTTC. Protein: CAISPRTAPSYEQYF. This chain joins TRBV10-3 and TRBJ2-7, with D hard to call. The V gene lost 5 bases and the J gene lost 1 base, with 15 bases spanning the gap. The CDR3 is 15 amino acids. Germline V gene sequence: CDR1 ENHRY, CDR2 SYGVKD.

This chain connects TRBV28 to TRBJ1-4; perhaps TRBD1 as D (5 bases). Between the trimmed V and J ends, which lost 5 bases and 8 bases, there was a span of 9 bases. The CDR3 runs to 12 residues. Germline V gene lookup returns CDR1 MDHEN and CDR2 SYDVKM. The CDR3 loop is CASSPRGEKLFF. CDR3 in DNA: TGTGCCAGCAGTCCCCGGGGGGAAAAACTGTTTTTT.

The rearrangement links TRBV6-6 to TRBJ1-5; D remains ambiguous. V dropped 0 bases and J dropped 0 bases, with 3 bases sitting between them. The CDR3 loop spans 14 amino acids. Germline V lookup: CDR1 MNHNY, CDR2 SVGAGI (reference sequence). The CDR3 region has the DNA TGTGCCAGCAGTTACTCGCATAGCAATCAGCCCCAGCATTTT. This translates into CASSYSHSNQPQHF.

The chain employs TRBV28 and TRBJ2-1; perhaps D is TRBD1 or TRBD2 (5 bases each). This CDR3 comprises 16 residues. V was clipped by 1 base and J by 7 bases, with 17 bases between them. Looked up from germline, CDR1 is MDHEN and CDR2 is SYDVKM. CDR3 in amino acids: CASSLSGALGENEQFF. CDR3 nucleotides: TGTGCCAGCAGTTTATCCGGGGCCTTGGGTGAGAATGAGCAGTTCTTC.

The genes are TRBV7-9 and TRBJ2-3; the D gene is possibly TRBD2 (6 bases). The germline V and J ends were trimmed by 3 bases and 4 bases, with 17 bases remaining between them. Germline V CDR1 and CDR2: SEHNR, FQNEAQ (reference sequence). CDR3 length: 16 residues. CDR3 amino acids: CASSFWEAREADTQYF. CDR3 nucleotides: TGTGCCAGCAGCTTTTGGGAGGCCAGGGAGGCAGATACGCAGTATTTT.

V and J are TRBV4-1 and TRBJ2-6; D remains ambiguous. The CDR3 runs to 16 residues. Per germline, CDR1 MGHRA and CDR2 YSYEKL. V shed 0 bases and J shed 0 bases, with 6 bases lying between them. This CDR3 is CASSQEARSGANVLTF. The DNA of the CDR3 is TGCGCCAGCAGCCAAGAGGCACGCTCTGGGGCCAACGTCCTGACTTTC.

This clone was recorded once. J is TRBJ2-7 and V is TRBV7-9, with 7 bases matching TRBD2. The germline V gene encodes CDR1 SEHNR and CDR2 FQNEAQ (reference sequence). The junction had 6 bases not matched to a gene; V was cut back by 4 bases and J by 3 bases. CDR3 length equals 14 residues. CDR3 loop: CASSWEGGGYEQYF. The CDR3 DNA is TGTGCCAGCAGCTGGGAGGGAGGTGGCTACGAGCAGTACTTC.

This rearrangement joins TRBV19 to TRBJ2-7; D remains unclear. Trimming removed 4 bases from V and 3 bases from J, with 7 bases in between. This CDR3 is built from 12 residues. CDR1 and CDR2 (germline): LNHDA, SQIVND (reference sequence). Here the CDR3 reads CASSKSYYEQYF. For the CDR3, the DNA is TGTGCCAGTAGTAAGTCATACTACGAGCAGTACTTC.

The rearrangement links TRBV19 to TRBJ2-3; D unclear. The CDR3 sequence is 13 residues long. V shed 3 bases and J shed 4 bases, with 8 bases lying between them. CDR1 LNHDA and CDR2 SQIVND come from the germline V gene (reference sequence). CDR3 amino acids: CASSMPDADTQYF. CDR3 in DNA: TGTGCCAGTAGTATGCCGGATGCAGATACGCAGTATTTT.

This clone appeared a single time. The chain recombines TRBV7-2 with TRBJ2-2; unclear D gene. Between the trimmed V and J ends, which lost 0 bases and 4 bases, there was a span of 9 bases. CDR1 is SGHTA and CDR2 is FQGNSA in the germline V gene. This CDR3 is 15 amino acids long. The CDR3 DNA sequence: TGTGCCAGCAGCTTAGCGCCATGGGGCACCGGGGAGCTGTTTTTT. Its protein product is CASSLAPWGTGELFF.

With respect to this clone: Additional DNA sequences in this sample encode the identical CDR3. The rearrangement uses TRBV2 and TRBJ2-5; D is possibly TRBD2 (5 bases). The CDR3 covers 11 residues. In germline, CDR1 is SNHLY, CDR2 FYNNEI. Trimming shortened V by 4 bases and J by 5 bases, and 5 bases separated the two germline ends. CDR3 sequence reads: CASSGEETQYF. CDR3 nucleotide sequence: TGTGCCAGCAGTGGGGAGGAGACCCAGTACTTC.

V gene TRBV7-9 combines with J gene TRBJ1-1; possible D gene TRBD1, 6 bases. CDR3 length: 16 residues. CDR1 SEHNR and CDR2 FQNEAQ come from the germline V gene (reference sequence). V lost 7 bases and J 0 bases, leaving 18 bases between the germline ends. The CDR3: CASTPIPGHLNTEAFF. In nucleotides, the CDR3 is TGTGCCAGCACGCCAATCCCGGGACACCTGAACACTGAAGCTTTCTTT.

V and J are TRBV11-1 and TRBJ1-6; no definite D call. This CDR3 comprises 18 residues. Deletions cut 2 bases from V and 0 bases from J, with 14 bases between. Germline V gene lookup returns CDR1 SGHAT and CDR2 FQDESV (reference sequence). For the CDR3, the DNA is TGTGCCAGCAGCTTATATCCAGAGGACGGCTCCTATAATTCACCCCTCCACTTT. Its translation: CASSLYPEDGSYNSPLHF.

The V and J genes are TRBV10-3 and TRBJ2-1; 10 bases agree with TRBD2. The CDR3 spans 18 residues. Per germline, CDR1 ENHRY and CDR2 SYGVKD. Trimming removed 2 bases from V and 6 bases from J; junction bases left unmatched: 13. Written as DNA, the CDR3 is TGTGCCATCAGTGAGCCCTACACGACTAGCGGGTTTTTCAATGAGCAGTTCTTC. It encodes CAISEPYTTSGFFNEQFF.

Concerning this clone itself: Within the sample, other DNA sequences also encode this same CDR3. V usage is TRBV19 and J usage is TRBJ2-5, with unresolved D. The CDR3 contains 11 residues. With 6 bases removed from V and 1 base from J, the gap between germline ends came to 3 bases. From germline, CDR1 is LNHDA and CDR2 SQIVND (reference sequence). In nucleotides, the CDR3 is TGTGCCAGTAGAGGCCAAGAGACCCAGTACTTC. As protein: CASRGQETQYF.

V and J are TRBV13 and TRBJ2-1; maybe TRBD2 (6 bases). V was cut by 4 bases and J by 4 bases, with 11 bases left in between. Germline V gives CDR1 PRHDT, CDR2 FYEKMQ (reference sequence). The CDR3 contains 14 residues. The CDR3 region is CASSSGLRYNEQFF. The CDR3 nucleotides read TGTGCCAGCAGCTCTGGACTAAGATACAATGAGCAGTTCTTC.

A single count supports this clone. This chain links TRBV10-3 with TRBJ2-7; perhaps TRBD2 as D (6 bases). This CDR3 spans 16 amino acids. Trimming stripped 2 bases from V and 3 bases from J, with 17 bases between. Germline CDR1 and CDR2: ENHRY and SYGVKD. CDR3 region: CAISEPTLARGYEQYF. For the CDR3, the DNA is TGTGCCATCAGTGAGCCAACACTAGCAAGGGGCTACGAGCAGTACTTC.

For the CDR3, the DNA is TGTGCCAGCAGTTTGATTCGGGGGGGAGATGGCTACACCTTC. Translating it yields CASSLIRGGDGYTF. This chain links TRBV27 with TRBJ1-2; a possible D gene is TRBD1 (5 bases). Germline CDR1 MNHEY, CDR2 SMNVEV (reference sequence). V was shortened by 3 bases and J by 6 bases, with 14 bases between the two germline ends. CDR3 length: 14 amino acids.